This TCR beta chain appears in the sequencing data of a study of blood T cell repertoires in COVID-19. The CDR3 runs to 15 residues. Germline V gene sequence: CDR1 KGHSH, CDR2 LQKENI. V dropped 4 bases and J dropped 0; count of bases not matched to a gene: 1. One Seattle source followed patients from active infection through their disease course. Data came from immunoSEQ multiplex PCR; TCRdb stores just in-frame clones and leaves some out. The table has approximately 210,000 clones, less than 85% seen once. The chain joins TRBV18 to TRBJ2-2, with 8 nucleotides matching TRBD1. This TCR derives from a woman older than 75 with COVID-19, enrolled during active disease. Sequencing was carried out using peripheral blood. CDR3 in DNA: TGTGCCAGCTCACGGGGACAGGCGAACACCGGGGAGCTGTTTTTT. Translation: CASSRGQANTGELFF.